This T cell receptor beta chain was observed in a study of molecular identifiers for immune sequencing clone quantification (dated by TCRdb to 2016 to 2018). Some background on the complete study: For a replicate experiment, the RNA from either around 20,000 or 100,000 naive CD8 T cells was divided into five aliquots, and four of those aliquots went on to sequencing. This methods study used CD8 T cells to benchmark TCR RNA copy counting and molecular-identifier clustering-based TCR repertoire sequencing (MIDCIRS). Study-wide findings and limitations: Even against a background of 800,000 to 1,000,000 naive CD8 T cells, spiked-in Jurkat TCR RNA amounting to a single cell's worth was reported to be detectable. When barcode sub-clustering was left out, chimeric consensus sequences inflated TCR diversity, with chimeras reaching as high as 47%. In CMV-specific effector cells, clones with more than 20 RNA copies accounted for over 99% of molecules, whereas in naive cells such clones accounted for under 1%. Modeling indicated approximately 3.1 TCR RNA copies recovered per cell, compared with 9.5 to 10 by digital PCR, which implies a capture efficiency of around 31%. Highly expanded clone sizes could be underestimated because identical TCR molecules may share a barcode.

As encoded in the germline V gene, CDR1 is LGHNA while CDR2 is YSLEER. V and J lose 0 bases and 5 bases, and a span of 13 bases separates them. The CDR3 spans 15 residues, from the cysteine through the phenylalanine. Just CDR3 DNA is preserved here, 45 bases in frame from base 1. Naive CD8 T cells were FACS-sorted as CD8+CD4-CCR7+CD45RA+ on a BD FACSAria II into RLT Plus buffer. For a sensitivity comparison, a portion of naive CD8 T cell RNA was divided equally between MIDCIRS and a Smart-seq2-style 5'RACE protocol. CD8 T cells were enriched with RosetteSep CD8+ T Cell Enrichment Cocktail and Ficoll-Paque, followed by ACK red cell lysis. Libraries were constructed by PCR. TCRdb records Illumina MiSeq as the sequencer. The Qiagen AllPrep DNA/RNA kit was used to purify total RNA. Before any analysis, reads coming from multiple sequencing runs of the same library were combined into one pool. The paper's data handling went like this. Reads were retained only if an exact TCR constant sequence was present, and the retained reads were trimmed to 150 nt and grouped according to their 12-nt molecular barcodes. Reads within each barcode group were sub-clustered using a 15% Levenshtein threshold, and quality-weighted consensus sequences were constructed for each RNA molecule. Non-functional sequences were discarded, and so were lower-count sequences lying one edit away from another sequence. Based on a fit of two negative binomial distributions, barcode sub-clusters having less than 20% of the maximum read count were discarded. In-frame beta chains were kept once TCRdb had trimmed the public reads at Q25 with fastp and called clones with MiXCR. Merged by CDR3 protein, the rows form single entries marked with the most common genes and DNA. The V and J calls here are based on TCRdb, not the publication. The sample includes about 19,000 distinct CDR3 sequences, with 20% to 25% observed a single time. The ten largest account for about 6.4% of the sample.

As to this clonotype: Its target antigen remains unknown. Per-base qualities were not stored, and no clone one base away is much larger.

This TCR derives from a human donor in good health. Some libraries in this study had Jurkat cell RNA spiked in. The V gene is TRBV4-3 and the J gene is TRBJ2-5, with an unclear D gene assignment. Specimen: naive CD8+ T cells from blood, with Jurkat cell RNA spiked in. This specimen's cell subset or site label, interpreted: FACS-sorted CD8+CD4-CCR7+CD45RA+ naive T cells. CDR3 loop: CASSQEAQVDETQYF. The nucleotide sequence reads TGCGCCAGCAGCCAAGAGGCGCAAGTGGACGAGACCCAGTACTTC.